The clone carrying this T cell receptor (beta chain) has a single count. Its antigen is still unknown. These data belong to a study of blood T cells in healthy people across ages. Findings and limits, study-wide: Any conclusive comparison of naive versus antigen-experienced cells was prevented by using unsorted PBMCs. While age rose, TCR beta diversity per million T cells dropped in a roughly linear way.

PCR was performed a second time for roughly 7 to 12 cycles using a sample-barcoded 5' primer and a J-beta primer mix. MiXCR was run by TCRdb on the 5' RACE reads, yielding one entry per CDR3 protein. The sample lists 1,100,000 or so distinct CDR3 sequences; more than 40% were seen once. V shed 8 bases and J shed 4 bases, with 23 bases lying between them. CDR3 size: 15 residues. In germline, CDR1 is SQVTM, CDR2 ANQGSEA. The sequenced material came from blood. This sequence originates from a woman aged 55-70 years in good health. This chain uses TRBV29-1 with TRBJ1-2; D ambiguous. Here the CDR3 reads CSTQDAPGVSYGYTF. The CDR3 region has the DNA TGCAGCACCCAAGACGCCCCGGGAGTAAGCTATGGCTACACCTTC.